A single sample is the source of the 16 T cell receptor beta chains below, sequenced in a study of T cells after yellow fever vaccination. MiXCR, run by TCRdb on the 5' RACE reads, gives a single entry per CDR3 protein. The sample lists a few hundred thousand distinct CDR3 sequences, around a sixth seen once, with 17% in the top ten. The sample in question was PBMCs, obtained more than 4 days after the first yellow fever vaccination. These receptors were taken from a man aged 18 to 30 who received the YFV17D yellow fever vaccine.

The chain carries TRBV6-1 and TRBJ2-7; a possible D gene is TRBD2 (5 bases). The V gene's germline CDR1 is MNHNS and CDR2 SASEGT. The CDR3 spans 15 residues. The germline V and J ends were trimmed by 8 bases and 6 bases, with 23 bases remaining between them. This CDR3 reads CASGSRQVVEGEQYF. The DNA for the CDR3 is TGTGCCAGCGGGTCAAGGCAGGTGGTAGAGGGCGAGCAGTACTTC.

This clonotype was observed a few times. J is TRBJ2-6 and V is TRBV4-1; 7 nucleotides align to TRBD2. J was trimmed by 2 bases and V by 4 bases; bases with no gene match: 5. The germline V gene encodes CDR1 MGHRA and CDR2 YSYEKL. The CDR3 is 16 amino acids. This CDR3 reads CASSRGGFAGANVLTF. The CDR3 nucleotides read TGCGCCAGCAGCCGGGGGGGGTTCGCTGGGGCCAACGTCCTGACTTTC.

This clonotype has a count of ten or more. This chain joins TRBV4-2 and TRBJ2-5; D could derive from TRBD1 or TRBD2 (5 bases each). V lost 3 bases, J lost 4 bases, and 12 bases lay in between. The CDR3 runs to 14 residues. CDR1 and CDR2 (germline): LGHNA, YNFKEQ. The CDR3 region has the DNA TGTGCCAGCAGCCAGGGGGACGTTTTAGAGACCCAGTACTTC. It codes for CASSQGDVLETQYF.

This clonotype was seen ten or more times. The rearrangement links TRBV29-1 to TRBJ1-5; D perhaps matches TRBD1 (5 bases). The V gene's germline CDR1 is SQVTM and CDR2 ANQGSEA. V was pared by 6 bases and J by 3 bases, with 9 bases between. This CDR3 comprises 12 residues. CDR3 residues: CSVQEPNQPQHF. CDR3 nucleotides: TGCAGCGTACAGGAGCCCAATCAGCCCCAGCATTTT.

The genes are TRBV2 and TRBJ2-7; 8 nucleotides agree with TRBD2. Germline CDR1 is SNHLY and CDR2 is FYNNEI. Germline trimming cut 5 bases from V and 2 bases from J; bases unmatched to any gene: 5. This CDR3 is built from 14 residues. The CDR3 region is CASSLRGATYEQYF. For the CDR3, the DNA is TGTGCCAGCAGTCTGCGGGGGGCCACCTACGAGCAGTACTTC.

The chain combines TRBV27 with TRBJ2-7; a weak D match, TRBD1 (6 bases). The germline V and J ends were trimmed by 4 bases and 3 bases, with 16 bases remaining between them. Germline V CDR1 and CDR2: MNHEY, SMNVEV (reference sequence). The CDR3 totals 15 residues. DNA of the CDR3: TGTGCCAGCAGTTGCGCAACCGACAGGAACTACGAGCAGTACGTC. Translation: CASSCATDRNYEQYV.

In its sample, this clonotype was seen many times. The chain recombines TRBV4-3 with TRBJ2-1; 13 nucleotides agree with TRBD2. The J segment lost 2 bases and the V segment lost 7 bases, leaving 8 bases of the junction unmatched. The CDR3 totals 17 residues. CDR1 and CDR2 from the germline V gene are LGHNA and YSLEER. CDR3 sequence: CASTPGLAGSPYNEQFF. The CDR3 region has the DNA TGCGCCAGCACCCCGGGACTAGCGGGGAGTCCCTACAATGAGCAGTTCTTC.

The chain carries TRBV6-5 and TRBJ2-1; D uncertain. V lost 0 bases and J 2 bases, leaving 8 bases between the germline ends. The germline CDR1 and CDR2 sequences are MNHEY and SVGAGI. The CDR3 length is 15 residues. The CDR3 DNA reads TGTGCCAGCAGTTACTCTTCTAACCCCTACAATGAGCAGTTCTTC. Translated: CASSYSSNPYNEQFF.

This rearrangement joins TRBV6-2 or TRBV6-3 to TRBJ1-2; D ambiguous. Germline lookup yields CDR1 MNHEY and CDR2 SVGEGT. The CDR3 runs 12 residues. V was cut by 6 bases and J by 4 bases, with 9 bases left in between. The CDR3 here is CASRSDGYGYTF. The DNA of the CDR3 is TGTGCCAGCAGGAGCGACGGCTATGGCTACACCTTC.

The CDR3: CASYRGEHTEAFF. For the CDR3, the DNA is TGTGCCAGCTACAGGGGTGAACACACTGAAGCTTTCTTT. The chain joins TRBV6-1 to TRBJ1-1, with 7 positions matching TRBD1. There are 13 residues in the CDR3. Germline V lookup: CDR1 MNHNS, CDR2 SASEGT. J lost 3 bases, V lost 8 bases, and 6 bases had no gene match.

In its sample, this clonotype was seen a few times. V and J are TRBV14 and TRBJ2-7; TRBD2 matches 8 bases. Trimming cost V 1 base and J 6 bases; bases outside gene matches: 11. The V gene's germline CDR1 is SGHDN and CDR2 FVKESK. CDR3 length equals 16 residues. The CDR3 sequence: CASSQGPGERGFEQYF. The CDR3 DNA follows: TGTGCCAGCAGCCAAGGGCCCGGGGAGCGGGGGTTCGAGCAGTACTTC.

V usage is TRBV7-6 and J usage is TRBJ1-4; 11 bases align to TRBD1. The CDR3 runs 15 residues. Germline values: CDR1 SGHVS, CDR2 FNYEAQ. The trim removed 4 bases at V and 8 bases at J, leaving 6 bases unmatched. CDR3: CASSSGQGADEKLFF. The CDR3 region has the DNA TGTGCCAGCAGCTCAGGACAGGGGGCGGACGAAAAACTGTTTTTT.

The chain links TRBV19 to TRBJ1-2, with D maybe TRBD1 (6 bases). The CDR3 totals 15 residues. In germline, CDR1 is LNHDA, CDR2 SQIVND (reference sequence). V dropped 0 bases and J dropped 3 bases, with 11 bases sitting between them. The CDR3 region has the DNA TGTGCCAGTAGTATAGATCCCTACAGGGACTATGGCTACACCTTC. It yields the protein CASSIDPYRDYGYTF. Variable domain in full (rest from reference TRBV19 and TRBJ1-2): DGGITQSPKYLFRKEGQNVTLSCEQNLNHDAMYWYRQDPGQGLRLIYYSQIVNDFQKGDIAEGYSVSREKKESFPLTVTSAQKNPTAFYLCASSIDPYRDYGYTFGSGTRLTVV.

This clonotype has a handful of counts. V is TRBV6-1 and J is TRBJ2-3; 8 nucleotides match TRBD2. V dropped 6 bases and J dropped 4; count of bases not matched to a gene: 9. The germline CDR1 and CDR2 sequences are MNHNS and SASEGT. The CDR3 totals 15 residues. The CDR3 spells CASRRTGGRADTQYF. The CDR3, as DNA: TGTGCCAGCAGACGTACGGGGGGGCGGGCAGATACGCAGTATTTT.

This clonotype was seen at least ten times. The V and J genes are TRBV6-1 and TRBJ1-4; D is ambiguous. Germline lookup yields CDR1 MNHNS and CDR2 SASEGT. V lost 0 bases and J 13 bases, leaving 9 bases between the germline ends. The CDR3 is made up of 12 amino acids. Here the CDR3 reads CASSEAAALLFF. The CDR3 DNA reads as TGTGCCAGCAGTGAAGCAGCAGCCTTACTGTTTTTT.

This sequence joins TRBV7-8 and TRBJ2-3, with D tentatively TRBD1 or TRBD2 (5 bases each). The V gene lost 4 bases and the J gene lost 4 bases, with 18 bases spanning the gap. The CDR3 is 16 residues long. Germline CDR1 reads SGHVS; CDR2 reads FQNEAQ. In DNA form, the CDR3 reads TGTGCCAGCAGCTCAACCCCTTACGGGGCCGCAGATACGCAGTATTTT. Its protein product is CASSSTPYGAADTQYF.